Listed below are T cell receptor beta chains from one sample, sequenced in a study of blood T cell repertoires in COVID-19. Measured with immunoSEQ multiplex PCR; TCRdb has only the in-frame clones, and not every one. The sample holds about 64,000 clones; roughly 80% are singletons and the top ten take roughly 12%. Sequenced: peripheral blood. Every receptor here comes from a human donor in a cohort sampled during active COVID-19. Each CDR3 is given with its conserved first and last residue. D genes are given only for firm matches. The size entry is marked missing in some rows and otherwise reads once, few, many or a size class.

J gene: TRBJ2-6; V gene: TRBV18; clone size: -; CDR3 length: 19; D gene: TRBD2; CDR3 DNA: TGTGCCAGCTCACCATTCTCACTAGCGGGGAGCTCTGGGGCCAACGTCCTGACTTTC; CDR3 protein: CASSPFSLAGSSGANVLTF
J gene: TRBJ2-2; V gene: TRBV6-5; clone size: few; CDR3 length: 15; D gene: TRBD2; CDR3 DNA: TGTGCCAGCAGACCTAGCGGGGAGAACACCGGGGAGCTGTTTTTT; CDR3 protein: CASRPSGENTGELFF
J gene: TRBJ1-6; V gene: TRBV12-3/TRBV12-4; clone size: -; CDR3 length: 12; D gene: -; CDR3 DNA: TGTGCCAGCACCCCGGAGAATTCACCCCTCCACTTT; CDR3 protein: CASTPENSPLHF
J gene: TRBJ2-3; V gene: TRBV6-5; clone size: -; CDR3 length: 15; D gene: -; CDR3 DNA: TGTGCCAGCAGTAGGGACACGCTTAGCACAGATACGCAGTATTTT; CDR3 protein: CASSRDTLSTDTQYF
J gene: TRBJ1-5; V gene: TRBV18; clone size: -; CDR3 length: 16; D gene: -; CDR3 DNA: TGTGCCAGCTCACCAGAGCTAGCGGGACTCAATCAGCCCCAGCATTTT; CDR3 protein: CASSPELAGLNQPQHF
J gene: TRBJ2-3; V gene: TRBV11-1; clone size: -; CDR3 length: 16; D gene: TRBD2; CDR3 DNA: TGTGCCAGCAGCTTTCGCATAGCGGGGAGCACAGATACGCAGTATTTT; CDR3 protein: CASSFRIAGSTDTQYF
J gene: TRBJ2-2; V gene: TRBV12-3/TRBV12-4; clone size: -; CDR3 length: 13; D gene: -; CDR3 DNA: TGTGCCAGCAAGAAGCTAGTCCCCGGGGAGCTGTTTTTT; CDR3 protein: CASKKLVPGELFF
J gene: TRBJ2-7; V gene: TRBV19; clone size: -; CDR3 length: 14; D gene: TRBD1; CDR3 DNA: TGTGCCAGTAGTATTGGACAGGGGTTGAGCGAGCAGTACTTC; CDR3 protein: CASSIGQGLSEQYF
J gene: TRBJ2-6; V gene: TRBV19; clone size: once; CDR3 length: 16; D gene: -; CDR3 DNA: TGTGCCAGTAGTATGACAAGCTTCTCTGGGGCCAACGTCCTGACTTTC; CDR3 protein: CASSMTSFSGANVLTF
J gene: TRBJ2-2; V gene: TRBV5-1; clone size: -; CDR3 length: 14; D gene: -; CDR3 DNA: TGCGCCAGCAGCCCGACAGCGAACACCGGGGAGCTGTTTTTT; CDR3 protein: CASSPTANTGELFF
J gene: TRBJ2-5; V gene: TRBV14; clone size: -; CDR3 length: 16; D gene: TRBD2; CDR3 DNA: TGTGCCAGCAGCCAAGGTCGGGAGGGGCGCCAAGAGACCCAGTACTTC; CDR3 protein: CASSQGREGRQETQYF
J gene: TRBJ2-5; V gene: TRBV5-4; clone size: -; CDR3 length: 13; D gene: -; CDR3 DNA: TGTGCCAGCAGCTTGGCCGGGGGAGAGACCCAGTACTTC; CDR3 protein: CASSLAGGETQYF
J gene: TRBJ2-1; V gene: TRBV18; clone size: -; CDR3 length: 16; D gene: TRBD2; CDR3 DNA: TGTGCCAGCTCACTTCTGGTAGCGGGGGAGAACAATGAGCAGTTCTTC; CDR3 protein: CASSLLVAGENNEQFF
J gene: TRBJ2-1; V gene: TRBV5-8; clone size: once; CDR3 length: 12; D gene: -; CDR3 DNA: TGTGCCAGCAGCCCCACCCGGAGGGAGCAGTTCTTC; CDR3 protein: CASSPTRREQFF
J gene: TRBJ1-2; V gene: TRBV9; clone size: -; CDR3 length: 16; D gene: TRBD1; CDR3 DNA: TGTGCCAGCAGCGTAGCTACAACAGGGGGTGACTATGGCTACACCTTC; CDR3 protein: CASSVATTGGDYGYTF
J gene: TRBJ2-1; V gene: TRBV7-9; clone size: many; CDR3 length: 12; D gene: -; CDR3 DNA: TGTGCCAGCAGCCCCCAGGGGTTTGAGCAGTTCTTC; CDR3 protein: CASSPQGFEQFF
J gene: TRBJ2-5; V gene: TRBV19; clone size: -; CDR3 length: 17; D gene: TRBD1; CDR3 DNA: TGTGCCAGTATAGGTCGGACAGGGGAGTGGGGGCAAGAGACCCAGTACTTC; CDR3 protein: CASIGRTGEWGQETQYF
J gene: TRBJ1-2; V gene: TRBV11-2; clone size: -; CDR3 length: 14; D gene: -; CDR3 DNA: TGTGCCAGCAGCTTAGATATTGGAGGTCTTGGCTACACCTTC; CDR3 protein: CASSLDIGGLGYTF
J gene: TRBJ2-1; V gene: TRBV5-1; clone size: -; CDR3 length: 15; D gene: TRBD2; CDR3 DNA: TGCGCCAGCAGCTTTGGGGGGGTGCCACACAATGAGCAGTTCTTC; CDR3 protein: CASSFGGVPHNEQFF
J gene: TRBJ2-5; V gene: TRBV9; clone size: -; CDR3 length: 16; D gene: -; CDR3 DNA: TGTGCCAGCAGCGTAGAGGGCGGGGTGGGGCAAGAGACCCAGTACTTC; CDR3 protein: CASSVEGGVGQETQYF
J gene: TRBJ2-1; V gene: TRBV2; clone size: -; CDR3 length: 15; D gene: TRBD1; CDR3 DNA: TGTGCCAGCAGTGAGTTGGGACAGGGAATCAATGAGCAGTTCTTC; CDR3 protein: CASSELGQGINEQFF
J gene: TRBJ1-2; V gene: TRBV6-5; clone size: -; CDR3 length: 14; D gene: TRBD1; CDR3 DNA: TGTGCCAGCAGTAAACAGGGGGTTAACTATGGCTACACCTTC; CDR3 protein: CASSKQGVNYGYTF
J gene: TRBJ2-5; V gene: TRBV7-8; clone size: once; CDR3 length: 15; D gene: -; CDR3 DNA: TGTGCCAGCAGCTTATGGGGCGGATCCCAAGAGACCCAGTACTTC; CDR3 protein: CASSLWGGSQETQYF
J gene: TRBJ2-4; V gene: TRBV6-4; clone size: -; CDR3 length: 15; D gene: TRBD1; CDR3 DNA: TGTGCCAGCAGTGACTCTGCAGGGGGCGGTCGCATTCAGTACTTC; CDR3 protein: CASSDSAGGGRIQYF
J gene: TRBJ1-1; V gene: TRBV6-5; clone size: -; CDR3 length: 14; D gene: TRBD1; CDR3 DNA: TGTGCCAGCACTAAACGCACAGGGGTGACTGAAGCTTTCTTT; CDR3 protein: CASTKRTGVTEAFF
J gene: TRBJ2-3; V gene: TRBV10-3; clone size: -; CDR3 length: 14; D gene: TRBD2; CDR3 DNA: TGTGCCATCAAACTAAGCGGGGACACAGATACGCAGTATTTT; CDR3 protein: CAIKLSGDTDTQYF
J gene: TRBJ2-7; V gene: TRBV5-4; clone size: -; CDR3 length: 14; D gene: -; CDR3 DNA: TGTGCCAGCAGCACCGGGTTAAGCTCCTACGAGCAGTACTTC; CDR3 protein: CASSTGLSSYEQYF
J gene: TRBJ1-2; V gene: TRBV7-2; clone size: -; CDR3 length: 15; D gene: TRBD1; CDR3 DNA: TGTGCCAGCAGCAATAAGACAGGGGCTCTCGCTGGCTACACCTTC; CDR3 protein: CASSNKTGALAGYTF
J gene: TRBJ2-3; V gene: TRBV3-1/TRBV3-2; clone size: few; CDR3 length: 16; D gene: TRBD2; CDR3 DNA: TGTGCCAGCAGCCAAGGGTATGGCGGGAGTGCAGATACGCAGTATTTT; CDR3 protein: CASSQGYGGSADTQYF
J gene: TRBJ2-3; V gene: TRBV5-1; clone size: -; CDR3 length: 15; D gene: -; CDR3 DNA: TGCGCCAGCAGCTCCGGGACTGGGGTCACAGATACGCAGTATTTT; CDR3 protein: CASSSGTGVTDTQYF
J gene: TRBJ1-1; V gene: TRBV18; clone size: -; CDR3 length: 13; D gene: -; CDR3 DNA: TGTGCCAGCTCACCCGGCGGCCCCCCTGAAGCTTTCTTT; CDR3 protein: CASSPGGPPEAFF
J gene: TRBJ2-1; V gene: TRBV3-1/TRBV3-2; clone size: once; CDR3 length: 15; D gene: TRBD2; CDR3 DNA: TGTGCCAGCAGCCCCCCTTTGGGACTAGTGGATGAGCAGTTCTTC; CDR3 protein: CASSPPLGLVDEQFF
J gene: TRBJ1-1; V gene: TRBV11-2; clone size: -; CDR3 length: 17; D gene: TRBD1; CDR3 DNA: TGTGCCAGCAGCAGAGCCTTACAGGGGGCTCTGGGGACTGAAGCTTTCTTT; CDR3 protein: CASSRALQGALGTEAFF
J gene: TRBJ2-5; V gene: TRBV3-1/TRBV3-2; clone size: -; CDR3 length: 15; D gene: TRBD2; CDR3 DNA: TGTGCCAGCAGCCCCCGGGGACTAAAACAAGAGACCCAGTACTTC; CDR3 protein: CASSPRGLKQETQYF
J gene: TRBJ1-2; V gene: TRBV12-3/TRBV12-4; clone size: -; CDR3 length: 13; D gene: -; CDR3 DNA: TGTGCCAGCAGCCTCGACAGGAACTATGGCTACACCTTC; CDR3 protein: CASSLDRNYGYTF
J gene: TRBJ2-3; V gene: TRBV27; clone size: -; CDR3 length: 13; D gene: -; CDR3 DNA: TGTGCCAGCAAACAGGGAAATTCAGATACGCAGTATTTT; CDR3 protein: CASKQGNSDTQYF
J gene: TRBJ1-3; V gene: TRBV5-1; clone size: -; CDR3 length: 13; D gene: -; CDR3 DNA: TGCGCCAGCAGCCGGGACATAGGAAACACCATATATTTT; CDR3 protein: CASSRDIGNTIYF
J gene: TRBJ1-1; V gene: TRBV9; clone size: once; CDR3 length: 15; D gene: -; CDR3 DNA: TGTGCCAGCAGCTATTTCCTACAGGTGAACACTGAAGCTTTCTTT; CDR3 protein: CASSYFLQVNTEAFF
J gene: TRBJ2-1; V gene: TRBV5-4; clone size: -; CDR3 length: 15; D gene: TRBD2; CDR3 DNA: TGTGCCAGCAGCACCACTAGCGGGGGTTCCCTCGAGCAGTTCTTC; CDR3 protein: CASSTTSGGSLEQFF
J gene: TRBJ2-7; V gene: TRBV6-2/TRBV6-3; clone size: -; CDR3 length: 13; D gene: -; CDR3 DNA: TGTGCCAGCAGCTCGGGACACCCCTACGAGCAGTACTTC; CDR3 protein: CASSSGHPYEQYF
J gene: TRBJ1-1; V gene: TRBV15; clone size: -; CDR3 length: 16; D gene: TRBD1; CDR3 DNA: TGTGCCACCAGCAGATCCGGCAGGGGGGAGGACACTGAAGCTTTCTTT; CDR3 protein: CATSRSGRGEDTEAFF
J gene: TRBJ2-3; V gene: TRBV2; clone size: -; CDR3 length: 15; D gene: -; CDR3 DNA: TGTGCCAGCAGCCCGCTCGGGGGAAGCACAGATACGCAGTATTTT; CDR3 protein: CASSPLGGSTDTQYF
J gene: TRBJ2-3; V gene: TRBV27; clone size: -; CDR3 length: 15; D gene: TRBD2; CDR3 DNA: TGTGCCAGCAGTAGCGGGGGCCAAGGGTTAGATACGCAGTATTTT; CDR3 protein: CASSSGGQGLDTQYF
J gene: TRBJ1-3; V gene: TRBV3-1/TRBV3-2; clone size: once; CDR3 length: 15; D gene: -; CDR3 DNA: TGTGCCAGCAGCCAGGACAGTTCCTCTGGAAACACCATATATTTT; CDR3 protein: CASSQDSSSGNTIYF
J gene: TRBJ2-4; V gene: TRBV1; clone size: once; CDR3 length: 19; D gene: -; CDR3 DNA: TGCACCAGCACCCAACTCACGACAGGGGGCGAGTCAGCCAAAAACATTCAGTACTTC; CDR3 protein: CTSTQLTTGGESAKNIQYF
J gene: TRBJ1-5; V gene: TRBV3-1/TRBV3-2; clone size: -; CDR3 length: 14; D gene: TRBD1; CDR3 DNA: TGTGCCAGCAGCTACCGGGACAGCAGCCAGCCCCAGCATTTT; CDR3 protein: CASSYRDSSQPQHF
J gene: TRBJ1-1; V gene: TRBV10-3; clone size: once; CDR3 length: 13; D gene: TRBD1; CDR3 DNA: TGTGCCATCACCAACAGGGGTGGGACTGAAGCTTTCTTT; CDR3 protein: CAITNRGGTEAFF
J gene: TRBJ2-7; V gene: TRBV15; clone size: few; CDR3 length: 15; D gene: TRBD1; CDR3 DNA: TGTGCCACCAGCAGAGTGGCGACAGGGCAATACGAGCAGTACTTC; CDR3 protein: CATSRVATGQYEQYF
J gene: TRBJ1-2; V gene: TRBV4-1; clone size: -; CDR3 length: 15; D gene: TRBD1; CDR3 DNA: TGCGCCAGCAGCCAAGGACAGGGGGCTAACTATGGCTACACCTTC; CDR3 protein: CASSQGQGANYGYTF
J gene: TRBJ1-5; V gene: TRBV18; clone size: -; CDR3 length: 15; D gene: TRBD1; CDR3 DNA: TGTGCCAGCTCATCGGGGACAGAACCCAATCAGCCCCAGCATTTT; CDR3 protein: CASSSGTEPNQPQHF
J gene: TRBJ2-7; V gene: TRBV19; clone size: -; CDR3 length: 12; D gene: -; CDR3 DNA: TGTGCCAGTTCGGACAGAACCTACGAGCAGTACTTC; CDR3 protein: CASSDRTYEQYF
J gene: TRBJ2-5; V gene: TRBV19; clone size: -; CDR3 length: 17; D gene: TRBD2; CDR3 DNA: TGTGCCAGTAGTATAGGATCGGATCTAGCGGGGAAAGAGACCCAGTACTTC; CDR3 protein: CASSIGSDLAGKETQYF
J gene: TRBJ1-2; V gene: TRBV28; clone size: -; CDR3 length: 13; D gene: -; CDR3 DNA: TGTGCCAGCAGGGACACAGGAAAGATGGGCTACACCTTC; CDR3 protein: CASRDTGKMGYTF
J gene: TRBJ1-1; V gene: TRBV27; clone size: -; CDR3 length: 19; D gene: -; CDR3 DNA: TGTGCCAGCAGTACCCGGATGTCGGGTCTGAAGTCCCTGAACACTGAAGCTTTCTTT; CDR3 protein: CASSTRMSGLKSLNTEAFF
J gene: TRBJ2-5; V gene: TRBV5-4; clone size: -; CDR3 length: 14; D gene: -; CDR3 DNA: TGTGCCAGCAGCCTTGGGCCATACCAAGAGACCCAGTACTTC; CDR3 protein: CASSLGPYQETQYF
J gene: TRBJ2-1; V gene: TRBV5-1; clone size: -; CDR3 length: 15; D gene: TRBD1; CDR3 DNA: TGCGCCAGCAGCTTTTCTGGACAGGGATTGAATGAGCAGTTCTTC; CDR3 protein: CASSFSGQGLNEQFF
J gene: TRBJ1-5; V gene: TRBV6-6; clone size: -; CDR3 length: 14; D gene: -; CDR3 DNA: TGTGCCAGCAGTTACATAGAAAACAATCAGCCCCAGCATTTT; CDR3 protein: CASSYIENNQPQHF
J gene: TRBJ2-3; V gene: TRBV2; clone size: -; CDR3 length: 16; D gene: -; CDR3 DNA: TGTGCCAGCGGGGGGTCGGGGAACAGAGGCACAGATACGCAGTATTTT; CDR3 protein: CASGGSGNRGTDTQYF
J gene: TRBJ1-1; V gene: TRBV7-8; clone size: -; CDR3 length: 13; D gene: -; CDR3 DNA: TGTGCCAGCAGCTTACGGTCGAACACTGAAGCTTTCTTT; CDR3 protein: CASSLRSNTEAFF
J gene: TRBJ2-5; V gene: TRBV11-2; clone size: -; CDR3 length: 17; D gene: TRBD2; CDR3 DNA: TGTGCCAGCAACCCACTTCGGTCAGCGGGGCACCAAGAGACCCAGTACTTC; CDR3 protein: CASNPLRSAGHQETQYF